The sequence of this T cell receptor beta chain was determined in a study of T cell responses to AZD1222 COVID-19 vaccine. Pooling was applied to second doses at about 4 or about 12 weeks. The CDR3 totals 16 residues. Germline assignment: CDR1 SGDLS and CDR2 YYNGEE. After removal of 0 bases from V and 6 bases from J, the junction contained 9 bases not matched to a gene. General study findings and limits: Clonal diversity may have been underestimated, and the donors were mostly white British, with more females than males. Baseline serology detected seropositivity in only a handful of AZD1222 recipients.

To note about this clone: Antigen specificity is unknown.

Data came from immunoSEQ multiplex PCR; TCRdb stores just in-frame clones and leaves some out. The table records 250,000 to 300,000 clones, approximately 94% of them present only once. The V and J genes are TRBV9 and TRBJ2-1; 7 bases agree with TRBD2. This specimen consisted of peripheral blood, obtained 28 days after the second AZD1222 dose. The sequence derives from an adult who received the AZD1222 COVID-19 vaccine. CDR3 DNA sequence: TGTGCCAGCAGCGTAGGGGCTCTAGCGGCGATCAATGAGCAGTTCTTC. Its protein is CASSVGALAAINEQFF.